Each of the 21 T cell receptor beta chains below was sequenced from the same sample in a study of graft-versus-host responses after intestinal transplantation. This table comes from immunoSEQ multiplex PCR, and its TCRdb copy is limited to in-frame clones, with some not included. The table has 20,000 to 25,000 clones, roughly 94% seen once. The sample consisted of PBMCs, taken 156 days after intestinal transplant. The receptors originated from a human patient who received an intestinal transplant, so some T cells may come from the graft donor.

About this clone: Other DNA sequences in this sample translate to the same CDR3. The rearrangement links TRBV6-1 to TRBJ1-5; D may be TRBD1 (6 bases). Germline V gene sequence: CDR1 MNHNS, CDR2 SASEGT. This CDR3 has 13 residues. V gave up 9 bases and J gave up 3 bases, with 12 bases separating them. The DNA of the CDR3 is TGTGCCAGTGCAGGGGATTACAATCAGCCCCAGCATTTT. This codes for CASAGDYNQPQHF.

The chain links TRBV19 to TRBJ1-2; D is perhaps TRBD1 (6 bases). Trimming left V 7 bases short and J 3 bases short, with 15 bases between. The germline V gene encodes CDR1 LNHDA and CDR2 SQIVND (reference sequence). The CDR3 is 14 amino acids. This CDR3 reads CASTTGPGDYGYTF. The CDR3 region has the DNA TGTGCCAGTACTACAGGGCCAGGAGACTATGGCTACACCTTC.

The chain is built from TRBV30 and TRBJ1-3, with unresolved D. The CDR3 has 14 amino acids. V lost 0 bases, J lost 1 base, and 7 bases lay in between. CDR1 is GTSNPN, CDR2 SVGIG, per germline (reference sequence). The CDR3 bases are TGTGCCTGGAGTGTAAAAGGGTCTGGAAACACCATATATTTT. Translating gives CAWSVKGSGNTIYF.

V usage is TRBV9 and J usage is TRBJ2-3, with 7 bases that match TRBD2. This CDR3 comprises 18 residues. The germline CDR1 and CDR2 sequences are SGDLS and YYNGEE. Losses at the gene ends were 2 bases for V and 0 bases for J; bases not matched to a gene: 12. CDR3 DNA: TGTGCCAGCAGCGTGAGGGCGGTCACTAGCGTAAGCACAGATACGCAGTATTTT. Translating it yields CASSVRAVTSVSTDTQYF.

The chain employs TRBV27 and TRBJ1-4; D remains unclear. The V end lost 8 bases, the J end lost 6 bases, and 13 bases lay between the germline ends. CDR3 length: 13 residues. CDR1 is MNHEY, CDR2 SMNVEV, per germline (reference sequence). CDR3 bases: TGTGCCAGCGGTCTCAATGCGGATGAAAAACTGTTTTTT. It encodes CASGLNADEKLFF.

The chain couples TRBV2 to TRBJ2-3, with 7 bases that match TRBD2. Germline V gene data show CDR1 as SNHLY and CDR2 as FYNNEI. The CDR3 has 15 amino acids. J gave up 7 bases and V 4 bases, and 11 bases lay outside the gene matches. CDR3 in amino acids: CASSVGTTMDYTQYF. The CDR3 nucleotides are TGTGCCAGCAGTGTTGGGACTACCATGGATTATACGCAGTATTTT.

This chain links TRBV6-5 with TRBJ1-1, with unresolved D. This CDR3 region has 12 residues. The germline CDR1 and CDR2 sequences are MNHEY and SVGAGI. V shed 6 bases and J shed 0 bases, with 5 bases lying between them. The DNA for the CDR3 is TGTGCCAGCAGGGGCCTGAACACTGAAGCTTTCTTT. This encodes CASRGLNTEAFF.

This clone was counted a single time. V and J are TRBV9 and TRBJ1-2; D is unclear. The CDR3 consists of 15 residues. The V gene lost 3 bases and the J gene lost 1 base, with 13 bases spanning the gap. Germline V gene sequence: CDR1 SGDLS, CDR2 YYNGEE. The CDR3 DNA follows: TGTGCCAGCAGCGCTACGACGGGTCTTAACTATGGCTACACCTTC. Translated, it gives CASSATTGLNYGYTF.

The sample holds one count of this clone. This chain connects TRBV7-2 to TRBJ2-1; unclear D gene. Trimming took off 7 bases at V and 5 bases at J, with 12 bases between the two ends. CDR3 length equals 13 residues. Germline loops: CDR1 SGHTA, CDR2 FQGNSA. DNA of the CDR3: TGTGCCAGCACTTCGAGGTCCCACAATGAGCAGTTCTTC. Its protein is CASTSRSHNEQFF. Using reference TRBV7-2 and TRBJ2-1 for the parts outside the CDR3, the full variable domain is GAGVSQSPSNKVTEKGKDVELRCDPISGHTALYWYRQSLGQGLEFLIYFQGNSAPDKSGLPSDRFSAERTGGSVSTLTIQRTQQEDSAVYLCASTSRSHNEQFFGPGTRLTVL.

The rearrangement links TRBV19 to TRBJ2-1, with 11 bases aligning to TRBD2. V gave up 3 bases and J gave up 6 bases; unmatched junction bases: 4. CDR1 is LNHDA, CDR2 SQIVND, per germline (reference sequence). CDR3 length: 15 residues. The CDR3 bases are TGTGCCAGTAGTATCGGACTAGCGGGCCTCAATGAGCAGTTCTTC. Protein sequence: CASSIGLAGLNEQFF.

The V call is TRBV9, the J call TRBJ2-7; no clear D gene. The CDR3 sequence is 12 residues long. Germline CDR1 SGDLS, CDR2 YYNGEE. Trimming pared 0 bases from V and 6 bases from J, leaving 7 bases between. The CDR3, as DNA: TGTGCCAGCAGCGTAGGGGCTGGCGAGCAGTACTTC. Translation: CASSVGAGEQYF.

The rearrangement uses TRBV6-1 and TRBJ2-3, with unresolved D. Germline-derived CDR1 and CDR2 are MNHNS and SASEGT. The CDR3 length is 13 residues. The V and J ends lost 4 bases and 6 bases respectively, with 11 bases between them. CDR3 DNA: TGTGCCAGCAGTGCAGTACGAAGCGATACGCAGTATTTT. It is translated as CASSAVRSDTQYF.

The J gene is TRBJ1-4, the V gene TRBV7-9; D not certain. Trimming took off 5 bases at V and 8 bases at J, with 15 bases between the two ends. Germline-derived CDR1 and CDR2 are SEHNR and FQNEAQ (reference sequence). This CDR3 region has 14 residues. The CDR3 nucleotides read TGTGCCAGCAGCCCCGTTACCGTAGAGGAAAAACTGTTTTTT. This translates into CASSPVTVEEKLFF.

This chain connects TRBV5-4 to TRBJ2-7; D is uncertain. Trimming took off 0 bases at V and 2 bases at J, with 6 bases between the two ends. The CDR3 is 13 residues long. Germline V gives CDR1 SGHNT, CDR2 YYREEE (reference sequence). The DNA for the CDR3 is TGTGCCAGCAGCTTGGCCTCCCCCTACGAGCAGTACTTC. Translated, it gives CASSLASPYEQYF.

The chain has TRBV7-8 and TRBJ1-1, with TRBD1 matching 7 bases. Trimming took 4 bases from V and 7 from J; bases not matched to a gene: 15. The CDR3 contains 16 residues. Germline V lookup: CDR1 SGHVS, CDR2 FQNEAQ. For the CDR3, the DNA is TGTGCCAGCAGCTCTATATGGGCCCTGACAGGGCGTGAAGCTTTCTTT. It encodes CASSSIWALTGREAFF. Together with reference TRBV7-8 and TRBJ1-1, the CDR3 gives the full variable domain: GAGVSQSPRYKVAKRGQDVALRCDPISGHVSLFWYQQALGQGPEFLTYFQNEAQLDKSGLPSDRFFAERPEGSVSTLKIQRTQQEDSAVYLCASSSIWALTGREAFFGQGTRLTVV.

CDR3 sequence (DNA): TGTGCCATCAGTGAGCCGGACATGTACGAGCAGTACTTC. Translated: CAISEPDMYEQYF. V usage is TRBV10-3 and J usage is TRBJ2-7; tentative D call: TRBD1 (5 bases). This CDR3 is 13 amino acids long. Per the germline V gene, CDR1 is ENHRY and CDR2 is SYGVKD. V gave up 2 bases and J gave up 4 bases, with 9 bases separating them.

This clone occurred a few times. The V call is TRBV6-5, the J call TRBJ1-6; no firm D call. Germline V lookup: CDR1 MNHEY, CDR2 SVGAGI. The CDR3 totals 13 residues. Trimming removed 6 bases from V and 6 bases from J, with 9 bases in between. Here the CDR3 DNA reads TGTGCCAGCAGGGACTCGGGTAATTCACCCCTCCACTTT. It specifies CASRDSGNSPLHF.

V is TRBV6-5 and J is TRBJ1-2, with 8 bases identical to TRBD1. The CDR3 sequence is 16 residues long. The V segment lost 1 base and the J segment 2 bases; nucleotides outside the gene matches: 6. Germline V gives CDR1 MNHEY, CDR2 SVGAGI. CDR3 in amino acids: CASSYFQGAINYGYTF. DNA of the CDR3: TGTGCCAGCAGTTACTTCCAGGGGGCCATAAACTATGGCTACACCTTC.

The chain is built from TRBV6-5 and TRBJ2-7; 9 bases match TRBD1. Germline CDR1 and CDR2: MNHEY and SVGAGI. The junction had 10 bases not matched to a gene; V was cut back by 7 bases and J by 3 bases. This CDR3 is 15 amino acids long. DNA for the CDR3: TGTGCCAGCATCAAACAGGGGGCGGGGGTCTACGAGCAGTACTTC. It specifies CASIKQGAGVYEQYF.

The rearrangement links TRBV18 to TRBJ1-6; no clear D gene. Germline assignment: CDR1 KGHSH and CDR2 LQKENI. The CDR3 is made up of 14 amino acids. Trimming shortened V by 2 bases and J by 7 bases, and 9 bases separated the two germline ends. This CDR3 reads CASSPNGGNSPLHF. The CDR3 region has the DNA TGTGCCAGCTCACCAAACGGTGGGAATTCACCCCTCCACTTT.

This chain joins TRBV2 and TRBJ2-5; 8 bases line up with TRBD2. Germline CDR1 reads SNHLY; CDR2 reads FYNNEI. CDR3 length equals 14 residues. The V segment lost 0 bases and the J segment 5 bases; nucleotides outside the gene matches: 2. This CDR3 reads CASSEASGTETQYF. CDR3 nucleotide sequence: TGTGCCAGCAGTGAAGCTAGCGGGACGGAGACCCAGTACTTC.